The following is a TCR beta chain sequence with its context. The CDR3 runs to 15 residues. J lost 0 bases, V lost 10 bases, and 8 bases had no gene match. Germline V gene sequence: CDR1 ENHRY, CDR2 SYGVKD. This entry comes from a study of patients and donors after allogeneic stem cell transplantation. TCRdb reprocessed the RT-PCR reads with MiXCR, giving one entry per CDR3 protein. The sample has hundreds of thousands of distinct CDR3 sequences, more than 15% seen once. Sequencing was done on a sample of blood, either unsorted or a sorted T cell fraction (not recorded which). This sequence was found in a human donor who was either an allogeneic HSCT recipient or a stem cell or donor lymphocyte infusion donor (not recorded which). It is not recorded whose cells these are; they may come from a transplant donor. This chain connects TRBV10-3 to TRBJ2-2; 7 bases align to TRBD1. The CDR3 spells CATSPGQSNTGELFF. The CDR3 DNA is TGTGCCACTTCTCCGGGACAGTCGAACACCGGGGAGCTGTTTTTT.